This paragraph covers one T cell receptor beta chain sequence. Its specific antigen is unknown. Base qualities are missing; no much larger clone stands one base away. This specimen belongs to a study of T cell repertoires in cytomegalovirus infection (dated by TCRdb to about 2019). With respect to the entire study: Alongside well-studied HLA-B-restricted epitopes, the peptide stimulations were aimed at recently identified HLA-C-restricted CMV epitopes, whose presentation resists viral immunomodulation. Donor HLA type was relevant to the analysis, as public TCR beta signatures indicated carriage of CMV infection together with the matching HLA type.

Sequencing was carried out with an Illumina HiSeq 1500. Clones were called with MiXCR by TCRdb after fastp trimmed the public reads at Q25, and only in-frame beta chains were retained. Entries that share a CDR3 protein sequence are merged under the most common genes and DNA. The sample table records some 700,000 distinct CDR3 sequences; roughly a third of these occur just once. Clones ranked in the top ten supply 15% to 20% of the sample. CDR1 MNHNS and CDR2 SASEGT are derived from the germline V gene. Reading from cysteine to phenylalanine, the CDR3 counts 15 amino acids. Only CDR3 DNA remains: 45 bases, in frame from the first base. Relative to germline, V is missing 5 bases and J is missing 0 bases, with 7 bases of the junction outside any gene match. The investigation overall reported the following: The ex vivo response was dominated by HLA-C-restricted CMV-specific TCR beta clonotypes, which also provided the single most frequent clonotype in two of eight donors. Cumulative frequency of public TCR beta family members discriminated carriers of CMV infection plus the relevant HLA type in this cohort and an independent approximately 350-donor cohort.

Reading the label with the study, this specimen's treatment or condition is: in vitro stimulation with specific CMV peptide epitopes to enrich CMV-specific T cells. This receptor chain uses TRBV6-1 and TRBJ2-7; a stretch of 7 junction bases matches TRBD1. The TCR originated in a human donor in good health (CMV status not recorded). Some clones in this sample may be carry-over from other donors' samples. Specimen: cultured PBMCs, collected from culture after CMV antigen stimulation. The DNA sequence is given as TGTGCCAGCAGTTCCCCGGGACAGAGCTCCTACGAGCAGTACTTC. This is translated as CASSSPGQSSYEQYF.